The clone carrying this TCR beta chain was counted many times. Antigen specificity is unknown. The sample belongs to a study of CD8 T cells in ankylosing spondylitis. Whole-study findings and limits: Several highly homologous variants made up a TCR beta motif, and this motif appeared characteristic of ankylosing spondylitis blood. Earlier literature documents some of the motif variants in reactive arthritis synovial fluid and blood.

The CDR3 covers 14 residues. Trimming stripped 1 base from V and 3 bases from J, with 10 bases between. Germline CDR1 DFQATT, CDR2 SNEGSKA (reference sequence). Making the TCR beta libraries involved quantitative 5'-RACE with molecular barcodes. TCRdb re-derived calls from the 5' RACE reads in MiXCR, one entry per CDR3 protein. Here the sample spans about 96,000 distinct CDR3 sequences, roughly 8.8% being singletons. Sample: blood, either unsorted or a sorted T cell fraction (not recorded which). This TCR was sampled from a male donor with ankylosing spondylitis or in good health (not recorded which). The V and J genes are TRBV20-1 and TRBJ2-1, with D perhaps matching TRBD2 (5 bases). The CDR3 DNA sequence: TGCAGTGCTAGAGGTTTCCGGGGCTACAATGAGCAGTTCTTC. Translating it yields CSARGFRGYNEQFF.